This T cell receptor beta chain was captured by sequencing in a study of vaccination and CD4 T cells after COVID-19. Treatment specified: approximately nine-day PBMC culture with coronavirus spike peptide pools or control peptides (ViraFEST assay). CDR3 size: 14 residues. The ends lost 4 bases at V and 7 bases at J; junction bases unmatched: 9. Germline V lookup: CDR1 MGHDK, CDR2 SYGVNS. The Oncomine TCR Beta short-read assay was applied to DNA of cultured CD4+ T cells. TCRdb re-called the PCR reads with MiXCR, one entry per CDR3 protein. Of over 15,000 distinct CDR3 sequences listed, about 43% are singletons. Only one count was recorded for this clonotype. No antigen is known for it.

V and J are TRBV25-1 and TRBJ1-2; 7 nucleotides agree with TRBD1. The receptor comes from a human donor who had recovered from COVID-19. The source material was CD4+ T cells from blood, cultured in vitro, sampled after SARS-CoV-2 vaccination. The CDR3 DNA reads TGTGCCAGCAGTGTAGGGGGCTGGTATGGTGGCTACACCTTC. Its protein is CASSVGGWYGGYTF.